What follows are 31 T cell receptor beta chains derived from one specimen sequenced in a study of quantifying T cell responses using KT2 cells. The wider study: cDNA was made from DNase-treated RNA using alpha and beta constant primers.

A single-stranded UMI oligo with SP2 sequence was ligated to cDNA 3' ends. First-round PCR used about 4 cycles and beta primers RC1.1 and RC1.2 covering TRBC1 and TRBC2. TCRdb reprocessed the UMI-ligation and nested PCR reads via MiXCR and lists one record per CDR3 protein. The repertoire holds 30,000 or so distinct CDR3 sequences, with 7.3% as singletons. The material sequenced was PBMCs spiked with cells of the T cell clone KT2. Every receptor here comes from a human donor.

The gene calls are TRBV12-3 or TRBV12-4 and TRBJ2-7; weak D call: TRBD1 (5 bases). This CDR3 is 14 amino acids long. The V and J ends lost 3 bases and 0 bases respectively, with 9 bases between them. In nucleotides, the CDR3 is TGTGCCAGCAGTTTTAGGGGCAGCTCCTACGAGCAGTACTTC. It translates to CASSFRGSSYEQYF.

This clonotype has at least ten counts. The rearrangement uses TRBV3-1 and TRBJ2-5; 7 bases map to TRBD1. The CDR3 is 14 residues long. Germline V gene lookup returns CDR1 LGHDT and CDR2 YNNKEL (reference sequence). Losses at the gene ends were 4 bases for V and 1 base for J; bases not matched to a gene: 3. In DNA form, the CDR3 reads TGTGCCAGCAGCCGACAGGGTCCCCAAGAGACCCAGTACTTC. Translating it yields CASSRQGPQETQYF.

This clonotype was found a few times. The CDR3 nucleotides read TGCAGTGCTAGCAAGGGGGGAGGGCAGTATTTT. Its protein product is CSASKGGGQYF. The rearrangement links TRBV20-1 to TRBJ2-3; either TRBD1 or TRBD2 may fit D (6 bases each). Germline V lookup: CDR1 DFQATT, CDR2 SNEGSKA (reference sequence). The CDR3 spans 11 residues. The germline V and J ends were trimmed by 3 bases and 11 bases, with 12 bases remaining between them.

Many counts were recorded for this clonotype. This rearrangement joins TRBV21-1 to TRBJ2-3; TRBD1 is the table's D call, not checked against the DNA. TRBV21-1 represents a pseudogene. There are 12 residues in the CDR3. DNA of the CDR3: TGTGCCAGCAGCGCGGACAGGGGAACGCAGTATTTT. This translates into CASSADRGTQYF.

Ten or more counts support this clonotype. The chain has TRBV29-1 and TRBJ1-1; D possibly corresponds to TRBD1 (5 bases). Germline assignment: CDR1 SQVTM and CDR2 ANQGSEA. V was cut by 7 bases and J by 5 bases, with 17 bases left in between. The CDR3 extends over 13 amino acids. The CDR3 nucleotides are TGCAGCGGGGGGGGACCAGGTGGTACTGAAGCTTTCTTT. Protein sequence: CSGGGPGGTEAFF.

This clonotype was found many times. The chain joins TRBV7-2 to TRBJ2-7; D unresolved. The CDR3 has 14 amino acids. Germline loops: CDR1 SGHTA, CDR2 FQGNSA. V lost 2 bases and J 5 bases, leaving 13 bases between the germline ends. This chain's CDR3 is CASSLRSGLDEQYF. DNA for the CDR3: TGTGCCAGCAGCTTAAGGTCGGGTTTGGACGAGCAGTACTTC. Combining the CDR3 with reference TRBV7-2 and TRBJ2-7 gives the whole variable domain GAGVSQSPSNKVTEKGKDVELRCDPISGHTALYWYRQSLGQGLEFLIYFQGNSAPDKSGLPSDRFSAERTGGSVSTLTIQRTQQEDSAVYLCASSLRSGLDEQYFGPGTRLTVT.

For the CDR3, the DNA is TGTGCCAGCAGCTTAATAGGTGGGGTCACAGATACGCAGTATTTT. This encodes CASSLIGGVTDTQYF. This chain links TRBV13 with TRBJ2-3; the D is unclear. With 2 bases removed from V and 2 bases from J, the gap between germline ends came to 11 bases. CDR1 and CDR2 (germline): PRHDT, FYEKMQ (reference sequence). The CDR3 has 15 residues.

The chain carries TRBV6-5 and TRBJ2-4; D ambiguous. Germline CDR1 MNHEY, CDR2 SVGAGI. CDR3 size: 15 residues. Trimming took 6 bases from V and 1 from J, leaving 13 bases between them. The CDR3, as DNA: TGTGCCAGCAGCCCCAGGCTGGGGGCCAAAAACATTCAGTACTTC. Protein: CASSPRLGAKNIQYF.

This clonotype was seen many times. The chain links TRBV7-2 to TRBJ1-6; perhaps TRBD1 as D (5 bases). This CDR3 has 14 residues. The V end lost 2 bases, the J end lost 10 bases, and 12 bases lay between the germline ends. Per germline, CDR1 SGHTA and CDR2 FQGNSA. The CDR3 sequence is CASSLIDRGSPLHF. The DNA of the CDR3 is TGTGCCAGCAGCTTAATCGATAGGGGATCACCCCTCCACTTT.

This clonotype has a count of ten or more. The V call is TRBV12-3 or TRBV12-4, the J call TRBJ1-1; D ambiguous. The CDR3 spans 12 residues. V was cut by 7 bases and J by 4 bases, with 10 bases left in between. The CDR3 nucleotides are TGTGCCAGCACCTCCCGGGGCACTGAAGCTTTCTTT. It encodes CASTSRGTEAFF.

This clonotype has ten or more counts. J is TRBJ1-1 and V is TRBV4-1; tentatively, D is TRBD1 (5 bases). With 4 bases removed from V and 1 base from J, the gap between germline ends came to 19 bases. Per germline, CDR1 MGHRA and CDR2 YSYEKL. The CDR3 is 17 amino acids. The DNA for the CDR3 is TGCGCCAGCAGCCCCTACAGTCTCCGGGGCAGGAACACTGAAGCTTTCTTT. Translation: CASSPYSLRGRNTEAFF.

CDR3 sequence (DNA): TGTGCCAGCAGTTACTCCCTGGACAGGCCCCCTTTCTTC. Translation: CASSYSLDRPPFF. This chain links TRBV6-2 or TRBV6-3 with TRBJ2-1; 7 nucleotides agree with TRBD1. Germline V gene data show CDR1 as MNHEY and CDR2 as SVGEGT. The CDR3 runs to 13 residues. J gave up 16 bases and V 0 bases, and 9 bases lay outside the gene matches.

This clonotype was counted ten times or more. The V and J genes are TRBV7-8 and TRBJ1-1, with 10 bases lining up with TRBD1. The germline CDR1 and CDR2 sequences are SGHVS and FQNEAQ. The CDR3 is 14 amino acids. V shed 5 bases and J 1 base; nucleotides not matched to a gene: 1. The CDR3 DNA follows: TGTGCCAGCAGCCGGGACAGGGGGAACACTGAAGCTTTCTTT. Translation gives CASSRDRGNTEAFF.

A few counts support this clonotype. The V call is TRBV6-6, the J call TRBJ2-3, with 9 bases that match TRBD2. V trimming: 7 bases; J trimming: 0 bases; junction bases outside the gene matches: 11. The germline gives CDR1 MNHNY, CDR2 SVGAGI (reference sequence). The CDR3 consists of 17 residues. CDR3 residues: CASNYGAGGPSTDTQYF. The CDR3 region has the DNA TGTGCCAGCAACTACGGGGCGGGAGGGCCGAGCACAGATACGCAGTATTTT.

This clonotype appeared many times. The CDR3: CASSYSPGLAGGKILTDTQYF. The CDR3 DNA sequence: TGTGCCAGCAGTTACTCCCCGGGACTAGCGGGAGGGAAGATATTGACAGATACGCAGTATTTT. This rearrangement joins TRBV12-3 or TRBV12-4 to TRBJ2-3; 16 bases are shared with TRBD2. The CDR3 consists of 21 residues. V trimming: 4 bases; J trimming: 3 bases; junction bases outside the gene matches: 16.

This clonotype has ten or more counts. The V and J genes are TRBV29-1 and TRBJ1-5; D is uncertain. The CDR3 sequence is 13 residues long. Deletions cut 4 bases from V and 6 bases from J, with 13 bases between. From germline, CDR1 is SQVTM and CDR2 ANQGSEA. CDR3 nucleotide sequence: TGCAGCGTTGGGCGGACCGCGGGTCAGCCCCAGCATTTT. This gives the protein CSVGRTAGQPQHF.

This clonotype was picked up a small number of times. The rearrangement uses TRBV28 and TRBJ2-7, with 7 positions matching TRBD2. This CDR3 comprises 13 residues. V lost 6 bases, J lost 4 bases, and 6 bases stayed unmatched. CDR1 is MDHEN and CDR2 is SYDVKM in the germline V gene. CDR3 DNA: TGTGCCAGCAGGCGCGGGAGTCGGTACGAGCAGTACTTC. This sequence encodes CASRRGSRYEQYF.

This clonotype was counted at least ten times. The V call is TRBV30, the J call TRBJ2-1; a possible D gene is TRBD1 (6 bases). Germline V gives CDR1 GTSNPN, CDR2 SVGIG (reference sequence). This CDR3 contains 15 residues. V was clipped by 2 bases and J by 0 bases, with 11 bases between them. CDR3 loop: CAWSSGQNSYNEQFF. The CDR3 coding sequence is TGTGCCTGGAGTTCCGGACAGAACTCCTACAATGAGCAGTTCTTC.

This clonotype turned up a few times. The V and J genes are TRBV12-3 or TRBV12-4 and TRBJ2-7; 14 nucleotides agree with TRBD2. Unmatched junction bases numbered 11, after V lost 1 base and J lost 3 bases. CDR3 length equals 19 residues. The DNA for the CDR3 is TGTGCCAGCAGTTTAGGACTAGCGGGAGGGTTCGAGGCCCTCTACGAGCAGTACTTC. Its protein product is CASSLGLAGGFEALYEQYF.

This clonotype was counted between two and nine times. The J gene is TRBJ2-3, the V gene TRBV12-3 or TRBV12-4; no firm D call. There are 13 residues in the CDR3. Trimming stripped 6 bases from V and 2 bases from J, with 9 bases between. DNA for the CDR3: TGTGCCAGCAGCCGGGCCCACACAGATACGCAGTATTTT. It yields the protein CASSRAHTDTQYF.

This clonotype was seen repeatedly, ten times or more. DNA of the CDR3: TGTGCCAGTAACGATAGGGGGACAGGACCTACAGATACGCAGTATTTT. Translated, it gives CASNDRGTGPTDTQYF. This chain links TRBV19 with TRBJ2-3; 8 bases fit TRBD1. This CDR3 is built from 16 residues. Trimming cost V 7 bases and J 3 bases; bases outside gene matches: 12. The germline CDR1 and CDR2 sequences are LNHDA and SQIVND (reference sequence).

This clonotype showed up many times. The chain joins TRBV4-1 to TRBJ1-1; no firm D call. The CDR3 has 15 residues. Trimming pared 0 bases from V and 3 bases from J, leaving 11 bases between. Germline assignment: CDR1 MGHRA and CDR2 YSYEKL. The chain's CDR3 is CASSQDSSPYTEAFF. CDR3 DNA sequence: TGCGCCAGCAGCCAAGATAGCTCACCGTACACTGAAGCTTTCTTT.

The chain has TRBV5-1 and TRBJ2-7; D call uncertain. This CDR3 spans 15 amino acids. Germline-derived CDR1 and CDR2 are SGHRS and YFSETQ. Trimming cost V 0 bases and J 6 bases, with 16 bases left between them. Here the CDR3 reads CASSLDRARGLEQYF. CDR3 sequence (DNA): TGCGCCAGCAGCTTGGACCGGGCCAGAGGCCTCGAGCAGTACTTC. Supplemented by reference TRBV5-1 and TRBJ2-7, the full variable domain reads KAGVTQTPRYLIKTRGQQVTLSCSPISGHRSVSWYQQTPGQGLQFLFEYFSETQRNKGNFPGRFSGRQFSNSRSEMNVSTLELGDSALYLCASSLDRARGLEQYFGPGTRLTVT.

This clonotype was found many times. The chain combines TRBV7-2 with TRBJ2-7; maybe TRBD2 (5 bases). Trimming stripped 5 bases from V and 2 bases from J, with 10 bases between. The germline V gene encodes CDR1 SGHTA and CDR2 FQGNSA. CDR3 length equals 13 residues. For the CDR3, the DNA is TGTGCCAGCAGCCCCAGTAGCGCCTACGAGCAGTACTTC. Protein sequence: CASSPSSAYEQYF.

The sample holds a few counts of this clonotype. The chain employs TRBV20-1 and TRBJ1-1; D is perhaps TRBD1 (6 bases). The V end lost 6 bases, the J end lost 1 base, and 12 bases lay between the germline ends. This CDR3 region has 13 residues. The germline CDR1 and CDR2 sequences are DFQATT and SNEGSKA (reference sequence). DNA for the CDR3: TGCAGTGCCCACAGGGCGACGAACACTGAAGCTTTCTTT. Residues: CSAHRATNTEAFF.

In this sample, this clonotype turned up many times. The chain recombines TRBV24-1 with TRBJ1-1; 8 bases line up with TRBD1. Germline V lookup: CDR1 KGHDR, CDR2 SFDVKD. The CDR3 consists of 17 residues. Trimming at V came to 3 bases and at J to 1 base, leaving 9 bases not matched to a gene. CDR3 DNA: TGTGCCACCAGTGATCCAACCCCGACAGGGGCGAACACTGAAGCTTTCTTT. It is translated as CATSDPTPTGANTEAFF.

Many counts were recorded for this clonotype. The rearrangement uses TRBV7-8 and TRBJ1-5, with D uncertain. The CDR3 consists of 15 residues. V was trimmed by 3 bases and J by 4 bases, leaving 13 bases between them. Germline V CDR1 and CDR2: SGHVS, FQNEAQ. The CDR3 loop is CASSLEWGRNQPQHF. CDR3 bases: TGTGCCAGCAGCTTGGAGTGGGGAAGAAATCAGCCCCAGCATTTT.

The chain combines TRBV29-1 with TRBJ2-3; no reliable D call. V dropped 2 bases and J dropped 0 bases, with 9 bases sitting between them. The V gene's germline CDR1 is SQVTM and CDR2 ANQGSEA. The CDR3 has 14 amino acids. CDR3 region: CSVENPRSTDTQYF. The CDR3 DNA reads TGCAGCGTTGAAAATCCCCGTAGCACAGATACGCAGTATTTT.

CDR3 amino acids: CASSYAGGYEQYF. Here the CDR3 DNA reads TGTGCCAGCAGCTACGCGGGCGGCTACGAGCAGTACTTC. The chain uses TRBV7-9 and TRBJ2-7, with D perhaps matching TRBD2 (5 bases). V lost 4 bases and J 3 bases, leaving 10 bases between the germline ends. CDR1 and CDR2 from the germline V gene are SEHNR and FQNEAQ (reference sequence). There are 13 residues in the CDR3.

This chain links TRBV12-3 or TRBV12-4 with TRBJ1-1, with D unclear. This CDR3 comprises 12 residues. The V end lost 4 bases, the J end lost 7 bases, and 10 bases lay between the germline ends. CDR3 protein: CASSSGRFEAFF. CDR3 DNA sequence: TGTGCCAGCAGTTCCGGACGGTTTGAAGCTTTCTTT.

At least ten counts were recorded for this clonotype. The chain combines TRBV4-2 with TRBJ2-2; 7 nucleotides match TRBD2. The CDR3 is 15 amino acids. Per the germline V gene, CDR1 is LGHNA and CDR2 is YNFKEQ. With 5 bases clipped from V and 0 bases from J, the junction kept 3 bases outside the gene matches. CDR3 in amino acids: CASSVAGANTGELFF. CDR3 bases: TGTGCCAGCAGCGTCGCGGGAGCGAACACCGGGGAGCTGTTTTTT.